The 5 T cell receptor beta chains reported below all come from one sample, sequenced in a study of quantifying T cell responses using KT2 cells (dated by TCRdb to the late 2010s). About the investigation overall: RNA was DNase-treated and reverse transcribed with TCR alpha and beta constant-region primers, mostly using SuperScript III.

The library was generated by UMI-ligation and nested PCR. The sequencer listed for this sample is Illumina MiSeq. T4 RNA ligase 1 was used to ligate a single-stranded oligonucleotide containing the Illumina SP2 sequence and a UMI to the 3' end of the cDNA. PCR1 ran 4 cycles (98°C 15 s, 69°C 30 s, 72°C 40 s); the beta primer was an equimolar mix of RC1.1 and RC1.2 covering TRBC1 and TRBC2. TCRdb reworked the public reads: Q25 trimming with fastp, MiXCR clone assembly, productive beta chains retained. CDR3 protein duplicates are merged, each entry listing the most common genes and DNA. Across this sample there are around 50,000 distinct CDR3 sequences, with around a tenth seen only once. Around 9.3% of the sample belongs to the ten largest clones. Sequenced: PBMCs spiked with cells of the T cell clone KT2. Receptors were obtained from a human donor.

This clonotype occurred many times. CDR3 nucleotides: TGTGCCAGCAGTAAGGACAGGGAGCTGTTTTTT. Residues: CASSKDRELFF. V gene TRBV6-5 combines with J gene TRBJ1-4, with a tentative D call TRBD1 (5 bases). The last part of the DNA fits TRBJ2-2 better; the J call may be wrong. The CDR3 is 11 amino acids. The V gene's germline CDR1 is MNHEY and CDR2 SVGAGI.

This clonotype was found many times. This rearrangement joins TRBV3-1 to TRBJ1-1, with TRBD1 matching over 9 bases. Germline CDR1 LGHDT, CDR2 YNNKEL (reference sequence). The V segment lost 4 bases and the J segment 7 bases; nucleotides outside the gene matches: 1. The CDR3 loop spans 12 amino acids. The CDR3, as DNA: TGTGCCAGCAGCCGACAGGGGGTTGAAGCTTTCTTT. Translation gives CASSRQGVEAFF.

There are a few counts of this clonotype. The chain combines TRBV5-1 with TRBJ1-6, with a tentative D call TRBD1 (5 bases). Trimming pared 4 bases from V and 11 bases from J, leaving 19 bases between. Germline V lookup: CDR1 SGHRS, CDR2 YFSETQ. This CDR3 spans 15 amino acids. The DNA for the CDR3 is TGCGCCAGCAGCCGTGGGCCGGGCGGGACGCCACCCCTCCACTTT. It translates to CASSRGPGGTPPLHF.

The CDR3: CASSLEPQRGGLADTQYF. CDR3 DNA sequence: TGCGCCAGCAGCTTGGAACCCCAGCGGGGGGGCCTAGCAGATACGCAGTATTTT. The V gene is TRBV5-1, the J gene TRBJ2-3; TRBD2 agrees at 10 bases. Germline V gives CDR1 SGHRS, CDR2 YFSETQ. V dropped 0 bases and J dropped 4; count of bases not matched to a gene: 11. This CDR3 is 18 amino acids long. The whole variable domain, remainder taken from reference TRBV5-1 and TRBJ2-3, is KAGVTQTPRYLIKTRGQQVTLSCSPISGHRSVSWYQQTPGQGLQFLFEYFSETQRNKGNFPGRFSGRQFSNSRSEMNVSTLELGDSALYLCASSLEPQRGGLADTQYFGPGTRLTVL.

This chain connects TRBV7-2 to TRBJ2-3; 8 bases fit TRBD2. The ends lost 5 bases at V and 0 bases at J; junction bases unmatched: 4. Germline V lookup: CDR1 SGHTA, CDR2 FQGNSA. The CDR3 spans 15 residues. CDR3 DNA: TGTGCCAGCAGCGTAACTAGCGGAAGCACAGATACGCAGTATTTT. Translation gives CASSVTSGSTDTQYF.